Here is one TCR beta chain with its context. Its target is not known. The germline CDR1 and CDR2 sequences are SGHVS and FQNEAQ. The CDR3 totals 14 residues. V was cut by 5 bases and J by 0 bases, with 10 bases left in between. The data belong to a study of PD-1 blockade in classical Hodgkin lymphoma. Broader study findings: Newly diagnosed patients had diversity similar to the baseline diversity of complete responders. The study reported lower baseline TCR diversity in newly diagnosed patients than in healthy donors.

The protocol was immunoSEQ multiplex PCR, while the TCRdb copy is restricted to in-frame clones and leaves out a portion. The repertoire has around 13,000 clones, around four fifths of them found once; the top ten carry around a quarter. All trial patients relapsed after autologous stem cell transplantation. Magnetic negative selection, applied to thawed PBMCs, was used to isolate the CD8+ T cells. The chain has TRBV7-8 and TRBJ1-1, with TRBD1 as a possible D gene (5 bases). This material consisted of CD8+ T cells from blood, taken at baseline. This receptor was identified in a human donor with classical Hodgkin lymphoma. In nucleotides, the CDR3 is TGTGCCAGCAGCGAGGGGTGGGTGAACACTGAAGCTTTCTTT. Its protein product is CASSEGWVNTEAFF.